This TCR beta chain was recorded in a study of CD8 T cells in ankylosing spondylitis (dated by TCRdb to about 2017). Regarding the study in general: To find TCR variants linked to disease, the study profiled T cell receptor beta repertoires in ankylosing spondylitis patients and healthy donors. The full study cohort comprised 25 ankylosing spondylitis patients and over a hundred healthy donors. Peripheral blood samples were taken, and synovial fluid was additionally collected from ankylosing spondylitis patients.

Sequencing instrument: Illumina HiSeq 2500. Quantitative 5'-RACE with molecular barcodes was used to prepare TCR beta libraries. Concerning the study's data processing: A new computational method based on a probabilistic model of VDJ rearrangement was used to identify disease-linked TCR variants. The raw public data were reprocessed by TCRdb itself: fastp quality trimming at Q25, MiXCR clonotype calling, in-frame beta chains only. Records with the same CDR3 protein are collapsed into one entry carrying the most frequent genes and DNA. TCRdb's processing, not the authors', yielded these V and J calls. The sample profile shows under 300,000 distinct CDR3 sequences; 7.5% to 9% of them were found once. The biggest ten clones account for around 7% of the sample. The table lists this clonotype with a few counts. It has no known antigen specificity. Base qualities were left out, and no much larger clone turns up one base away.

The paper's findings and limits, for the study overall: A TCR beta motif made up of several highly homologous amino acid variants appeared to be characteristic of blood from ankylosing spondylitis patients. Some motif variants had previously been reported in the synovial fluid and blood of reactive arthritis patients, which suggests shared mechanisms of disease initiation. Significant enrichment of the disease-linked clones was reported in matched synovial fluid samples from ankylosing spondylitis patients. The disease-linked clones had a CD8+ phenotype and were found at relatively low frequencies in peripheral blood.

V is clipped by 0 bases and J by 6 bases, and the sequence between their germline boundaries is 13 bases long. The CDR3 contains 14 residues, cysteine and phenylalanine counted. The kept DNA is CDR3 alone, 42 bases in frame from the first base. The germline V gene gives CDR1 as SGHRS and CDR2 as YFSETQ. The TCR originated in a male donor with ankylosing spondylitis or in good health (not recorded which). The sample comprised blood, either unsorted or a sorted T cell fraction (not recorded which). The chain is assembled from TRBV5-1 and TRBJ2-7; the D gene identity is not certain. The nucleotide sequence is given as TGCGCCAGCAGCTTGGGGCAGGCCAGACGCGAGCAGTACTTC. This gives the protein CASSLGQARREQYF.